The subject of this entry is one T cell receptor (beta chain). Ten or more counts support this clonotype. Its antigen has not been determined. The sample holds no much larger clone one base away, and base qualities are not on file. Moderately to severely active disease, a Clinical Activity Score of at least 3, a NOSPECS grade of at least 4, and a duration under 3 months were present in ophthalmopathy patients. The study excluded patients with uncontrolled infections, other autoimmune diseases, pregnancy or lactation. Diagnoses were based on clinical symptoms, serum thyroxine and TRAb, thyroid ultrasound and orbital computed tomography. PBMCs were separated from roughly 10 ml of fresh peripheral blood using Ficoll-Paque density gradient centrifugation. Total RNA was extracted using Trizol reagent, and RNA quality was assessed on an Agilent 2100 Bioanalyzer. CDR1 and CDR2, per the germline V gene (reference sequence), are PRHDT and FYEKMQ. Trimming at the junction amounts to 2 bases on V and 1 base on J, and the germline ends lie 14 bases apart. Its CDR3 holds 16 amino acids, cysteine through phenylalanine. Only the CDR3 DNA is retained, 48 bases long and in frame from the first base.

The TCR beta CDR3 regions were amplified from RNA transcripts. A first-round RT-PCR of the TCR CDR3 used the HTBI primer set with the Qiagen OneStep RT-PCR kit. Libraries were constructed in a second round of multiplex PCR, after which size selection and purification were performed. Sequencing of the libraries was done on an Illumina HiSeq2000 using paired-end 100 bp reads. Under the source paper's analysis protocol: Raw data were processed with SOAPnuke, discarding reads with adapters, uncalled bases, mean Phred below 15, or no exact constant-primer or identifier match. COPE v1.2.5 was used to merge the high-quality paired reads, and each unique nucleotide sequence was defined as a clonotype. MiTCR v1.1 was used to align clonotypes to the IMGT TRBV, TRBD and TRBJ reference segments. Analysis was restricted to V-J combinations with a frequency above 0.0001, which covered roughly 99% of repertoires. A TCS score was defined as the ratio of F50 (clonal expansion) to E x V (chaos), with BLOSUM62-based TCRdist applied between CDR3 peptides within each V-J. Welch's t-statistics and random forest reduced 450 to 600 V-J features to 13, which were used in a naive Bayes classifier (R e1071). TCRdb passed the public sequencing reads through fastp at Q25 and MiXCR, retaining productive beta sequences. One record per CDR3 amino acid sequence lists the most common genes and DNA. The V and J calls, along with clone size, are taken from TCRdb and not from the paper's own processing. Present in this sample are roughly 600,000 distinct CDR3 sequences, 13% to 15% of which were seen just once. Around an eighth of the sample is held by the ten biggest clonotypes.

These data belong to a study of T cells in Graves' hyperthyroidism and ophthalmopathy (dated by TCRdb to the late 2010s). At the level of the whole study: Peripheral blood was sampled at the time of initial diagnosis, prior to any treatment. After sampling, hyperthyroidism patients received methimazole starting at 30 mg daily, and ophthalmopathy patients received high-dose intravenous methylprednisolone. In addition, the study compared T-cell repertoires in thyroid tissue and in blood from roughly 6 Graves' hyperthyroidism patients. The paper describes TCR Vbeta CDR3 sequencing of around 130 peripheral blood samples, made up of fewer than 50 ophthalmopathy patients, roughly 75 hyperthyroidism patients and approximately 17 progressor patients. Whether ophthalmopathy could be predicted prospectively was tested in an independent validation cohort made up of about 18 hyperthyroidism patients plus 17 patients who later progressed to ophthalmopathy. A discovery cohort of roughly 100 patients, approximately 44 with Graves' ophthalmopathy and approximately 57 with stable Graves' hyperthyroidism, was used to find distinguishing TCR V-J signatures. The 100 discovery patients were divided at random into training and test sets in a 7:3 ratio. General findings and caveats noted by the study authors: Most expanded thyroid clonotypes (frequency above 0.001) were also detected in blood, a finding suggesting that blood repertoires may reflect thyroid immune responses. A model built on a 13 V-J signature distinguished ophthalmopathy from stable hyperthyroidism, reaching about 88% sensitivity and 81.08% specificity in cross-validation and 80%/75% in testing. In validation, the model predicted progression to ophthalmopathy a median of roughly 6.5 months before onset, with about 70% sensitivity and just under 75% specificity. Sample size was not statistically predetermined, and blinding of investigators to group allocation was not performed.

Sequencing input: blood. The chain is encoded by TRBV13 joined to TRBJ1-1; perhaps TRBD1 is the D gene, with 5 bases matching. The sequence was obtained from a woman in her forties or fifties with Graves' ophthalmopathy. CDR3 reads: CASSLNRGERNTEAFF. The DNA reads as follows: TGTGCCAGCAGCTTAAACCGAGGGGAACGGAACACTGAAGCTTTCTTT. The variable domain in full, with residues beyond the CDR3 obtained from the reference TRBV13 and TRBJ1-1 genes, is AAGVIQSPRHLIKEKRETATLKCYPIPRHDTVYWYQQGPGQDPQFLISFYEKMQSDKGSIPDRFSAQQFSDYHSELNMSSLELGDSALYFCASSLNRGERNTEAFFGQGTRLTVV.